Below are 15 T cell receptor beta chains sequenced from a single sample in a study of blood T cell repertoires in COVID-19. TCRdb keeps only in-frame clones here, not all; method: immunoSEQ multiplex PCR. The sample has a few hundred thousand clones; 70% to 90% are singletons. Material for sequencing was PBMCs or T cells enriched from blood (not recorded which). The receptors shown here come from a man aged 25-45 years who had recovered from COVID-19.

The chain employs TRBV6-5 and TRBJ1-4; D possibly corresponds to TRBD1 (5 bases). The germline V and J ends were trimmed by 3 bases and 5 bases, with 13 bases remaining between them. Germline V gene sequence: CDR1 MNHEY, CDR2 SVGAGI. The CDR3 totals 15 residues. This CDR3 reads CASSYLGRQNEKLFF. In nucleotides, the CDR3 is TGTGCCAGCAGTTATTTGGGCAGACAGAATGAAAAACTGTTTTTT.

CDR3 sequence: CASSYSASYEQYF. Here the CDR3 DNA reads TGTGCCAGCAGTTACTCGGCCTCCTACGAGCAGTACTTC. The chain has TRBV6-6 and TRBJ2-7; D unclear. CDR3 size: 13 residues. Germline V lookup: CDR1 MNHNY, CDR2 SVGAGI (reference sequence). The V gene lost 0 bases and the J gene lost 0 bases, with 3 bases spanning the gap.

The genes are TRBV13 and TRBJ2-4; TRBD1 matches 8 bases. CDR3 length: 16 residues. In germline, CDR1 is PRHDT, CDR2 FYEKMQ (reference sequence). V trimming: 5 bases; J trimming: 5 bases; junction bases outside the gene matches: 11. CDR3 sequence: CASSPRRTGGENIQYF. The CDR3 DNA sequence: TGTGCCAGCAGCCCACGACGCACAGGGGGAGAAAACATTCAGTACTTC.

The V and J genes are TRBV10-3 and TRBJ2-1, with D possibly matching TRBD2 (5 bases). The CDR3 totals 15 residues. From germline, CDR1 is ENHRY and CDR2 SYGVKD. The V end lost 7 bases, the J end lost 0 bases, and 13 bases lay between the germline ends. This CDR3 reads CAITLDGNSYNEQFF. The CDR3 DNA follows: TGTGCCATCACACTGGACGGGAACTCCTACAATGAGCAGTTCTTC.

This chain links TRBV7-6 with TRBJ1-1, with 9 bases lining up with TRBD1. The CDR3 runs 20 residues. CDR1 and CDR2 (germline): SGHVS, FNYEAQ. V gave up 0 bases and J gave up 1 base; unmatched junction bases: 15. The CDR3 loop reads CASSLASAPRTGDENTEAFF. The CDR3, as DNA: TGTGCCAGCAGCTTAGCTTCCGCTCCCAGGACAGGGGATGAGAACACTGAAGCTTTCTTT. Based on the CDR3 plus reference TRBV7-6 and TRBJ1-1, the full variable domain is GAGVSQSPRYKVTKRGQDVALRCDPISGHVSLYWYRQALGQGPEFLTYFNYEAQQDKSGLPNDRFSAERPEGSISTLTIQRTEQRDSAMYRCASSLASAPRTGDENTEAFFGQGTRLTVV.

The chain recombines TRBV9 with TRBJ1-1; a possible D gene is TRBD1 (6 bases). The CDR3 spans 14 residues. Trimming stripped 6 bases from V and 4 bases from J, with 16 bases between. Per germline, CDR1 SGDLS and CDR2 YYNGEE. CDR3 protein: CASTTGGAGTEAFF. The CDR3 nucleotides are TGTGCCAGCACCACTGGGGGGGCGGGCACTGAAGCTTTCTTT.

The chain carries TRBV29-1 and TRBJ1-2; 10 bases are shared with TRBD1. J lost 6 bases, V lost 4 bases, and 5 bases had no gene match. This CDR3 comprises 13 residues. CDR1 is SQVTM and CDR2 is ANQGSEA in the germline V gene. CDR3 DNA: TGCAGCGTTGTTCCCGGGACAGGGGATGGCTACACCTTC. Its translation is CSVVPGTGDGYTF.

This rearrangement joins TRBV7-2 to TRBJ2-5; 10 bases map to TRBD2. The V and J ends lost 2 bases and 5 bases, in that order; junction bases with no gene match: 8. CDR1 is SGHTA and CDR2 is FQGNSA in the germline V gene. The CDR3 runs to 16 residues. This CDR3 is CASSLYSSGGLETQYF. The DNA of the CDR3 is TGTGCCAGCAGCTTATACTCTAGCGGGGGTCTGGAGACCCAGTACTTC.

This sequence joins TRBV11-2 and TRBJ1-1, with a tentative D call TRBD1 (5 bases). CDR1 is SGHAT and CDR2 is FQNNGV in the germline V gene. The V and J ends lost 4 bases and 5 bases respectively, with 11 bases between them. The CDR3 is 13 amino acids. CDR3 in DNA: TGTGCCAGCAGCTCCCTTGGGGGGACTGAAGCTTTCTTT. It codes for CASSSLGGTEAFF. The full variable domain, its missing parts supplied by reference TRBV11-2 and TRBJ1-1, is EAGVAQSPRYKIIEKRQSVAFWCNPISGHATLYWYQQILGQGPKLLIQFQNNGVVDDSQLPKDRFSAERLKGVDSTLKIQPAKLEDSAVYLCASSSLGGTEAFFGQGTRLTVV.

The V gene is TRBV13, the J gene TRBJ2-3; 8 nucleotides line up with TRBD1. From germline, CDR1 is PRHDT and CDR2 FYEKMQ (reference sequence). The CDR3 loop spans 16 amino acids. V was pared by 1 base and J by 3 bases, with 6 bases of the junction left unmatched. CDR3 nucleotides: TGTGCCAGCAGCTTAGAACCAGGGGGCGCAACAGATACGCAGTATTTT. Protein sequence: CASSLEPGGATDTQYF.

The rearrangement links TRBV14 to TRBJ1-6, with TRBD1 matching over 8 bases. Trimming took 1 base from V and 10 from J; bases not matched to a gene: 6. Germline V gene lookup returns CDR1 SGHDN and CDR2 FVKESK. The CDR3 has 15 amino acids. The CDR3 sequence: CASSQVTGGPSPLHF. Written as DNA, the CDR3 is TGTGCCAGCAGCCAAGTAACAGGGGGGCCCTCACCCCTCCACTTT. Full variable domain (missing parts from reference TRBV14 and TRBJ1-6): EAGVTQFPSHSVIEKGQTVTLRCDPISGHDNLYWYRRVMGKEIKFLLHFVKESKQDESGMPNNRFLAERTGGTYSTLKVQPAELEDSGVYFCASSQVTGGPSPLHFGNGTRLTVT.

CDR3 sequence (DNA): TGTGCCAGCAGCGTGCGGCAGGGGGCCAATGGCTACACCTTC. Amino acid sequence: CASSVRQGANGYTF. The V gene is TRBV9, the J gene TRBJ1-2; 8 bases match TRBD1. After removal of 2 bases from V and 6 bases from J, the junction contained 6 bases not matched to a gene. This CDR3 spans 14 amino acids. The germline V gene encodes CDR1 SGDLS and CDR2 YYNGEE.

The rearrangement links TRBV5-6 to TRBJ2-7, with TRBD1 matching over 11 bases. Germline lookup yields CDR1 SGHDT and CDR2 YYEEEE. V lost 2 bases to trimming and J lost 6 bases; unmatched junction nucleotides: 7. The CDR3 spans 15 residues. DNA for the CDR3: TGTGCCAGCAGCTTCACCTCCGGGACAGGGGGCGAGCAGTACTTC. Protein: CASSFTSGTGGEQYF.

CDR3 nucleotide sequence: TGTGCCAGCAGCCAAGCGGGGAGGGGCACCGGGGAGCTGTTTTTT. Translated: CASSQAGRGTGELFF. This chain links TRBV4-2 with TRBJ2-2; 7 bases agree with TRBD2. The CDR3 runs to 15 residues. J lost 4 bases, V lost 1 base, and 3 bases had no gene match. Germline V gives CDR1 LGHNA, CDR2 YNFKEQ.

The V call is TRBV25-1, the J call TRBJ2-2; tentatively, D is TRBD1 (5 bases). V was clipped by 3 bases and J by 6 bases, with 11 bases between them. The germline V gene has CDR1 MGHDK and CDR2 SYGVNS. The CDR3 contains 14 residues. The CDR3 protein is CASSEQGRPGELFF. CDR3 bases: TGTGCCAGCAGTGAGCAGGGCCGCCCCGGGGAGCTGTTTTTT. The variable domain in full, with the rest retrieved from reference TRBV25-1 and TRBJ2-2, is EADIYQTPRYLVIGTGKKITLECSQTMGHDKMYWYQQDPGMELHLIHYSYGVNSTEKGDLSSESTVSRIRTEHFPLTLESARPSHTSQYLCASSEQGRPGELFFGEGSRLTVL.